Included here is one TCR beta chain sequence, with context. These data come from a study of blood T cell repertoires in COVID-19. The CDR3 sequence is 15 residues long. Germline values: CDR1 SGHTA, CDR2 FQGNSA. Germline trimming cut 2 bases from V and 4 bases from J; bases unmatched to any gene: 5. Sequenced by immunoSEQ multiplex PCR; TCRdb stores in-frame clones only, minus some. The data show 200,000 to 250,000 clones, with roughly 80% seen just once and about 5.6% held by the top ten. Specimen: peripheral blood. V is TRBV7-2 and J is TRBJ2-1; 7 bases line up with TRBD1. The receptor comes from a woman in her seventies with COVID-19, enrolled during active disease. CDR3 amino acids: CASSLLGTEYNEQFF. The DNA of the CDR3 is TGTGCCAGCAGCTTATTGGGGACAGAGTACAATGAGCAGTTCTTC. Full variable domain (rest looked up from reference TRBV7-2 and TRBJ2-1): GAGVSQSPSNKVTEKGKDVELRCDPISGHTALYWYRQSLGQGLEFLIYFQGNSAPDKSGLPSDRFSAERTGGSVSTLTIQRTQQEDSAVYLCASSLLGTEYNEQFFGPGTRLTVL.